This TCR beta chain was profiled in a study of cytomegalovirus exposure and HLA in healthy donors (TCRdb year 2017). With respect to the entire study: An earlier analysis of approximately 640 of the donors reported 276 Gb of sequence data and approximately 110 million unique TCR beta sequences from roughly 200 million T cells. Approximately 300 gigabases of sequencing data and 70 million to 100 million unique TCR sequences were included in an early release covering roughly 600 HLA-typed donors. Among the approximately 420 genotyped donors, about 83% belonged to the genetic ancestry cluster associated with self-reported Caucasian donors. The aim of the study was to test whether cataloging public T cell receptors could identify signatures of past pathogen exposure. Using immunosequencing, the study profiled T cell repertoires from 500 to 800 subjects and related those repertoires to cytomegalovirus serostatus. Along with the approximately 650-subject first cohort, a separate validation cohort of over a hundred different subjects was used. To predict cytomegalovirus infection status, the study combined high-throughput TCR immunosequencing, statistical association of individual TCRs with disease status, and machine learning. To study patterns of TCR occurrence, a later analysis re-analyzed previously published TCR beta repertoires from under 750 donors and added high-resolution HLA genotyping. Rather than using new phenotypic data, the later analysis identified candidate immune exposures from TCR beta sequences and from how often those sequences occurred across donors. In an earlier analysis of 587 of the donors, high-throughput TCR beta sequencing was used to judge whether each TCR beta V gene segment behaved as functional or pseudogenic. Alongside the repertoire data, information on donor age, sex, ethnicity and CMV serostatus was compiled. Genome-wide SNP genotypes for about 55% of the roughly 670 donors were used in a later genetic analysis, which treated that subset as a discovery cohort. Every repertoire in the discovery cohort had been generated on one and the same sequencing platform. HLA typing covered class I and class II loci at four-digit resolution. Typing coverage differed by locus: A, B, C, DRB1 and DQB1 were typed in about 629-640 donors, DQA1 in about 510, DPA1 in some 610, and DPB1 in 400 to 490. Four or five DR-DQ haplotypes were handled as single units for association and clustering because linkage in the cohort was strong. Among 300 to 450 genotyped donors of the cohort, an average of roughly 240,000 unique TCR beta nucleotide sequences were sequenced per donor, around 18% of them non-productive.

Worth noting for this clone: Its cognate antigen has yet to be identified. The record has no base qualities; no much larger clone is one base away.

Results and caveats for the whole study, not just this receptor: Compared with equally common non-associated chains, HLA-associated TCR beta chains in a later analysis were more clonally expanded and had lower generation probabilities. Sequencing depth was assumed to be roughly uniform across donors in the presence/absence analyses, though that assumption may not hold. Because some donors lacked HLA typing at each locus, the association tests relied only on the typed subset. For the cohort, immune exposure information was limited to CMV serostatus. A later analysis found that TCR association rates varied across HLA loci, with DRB1 alleles showing the most associated TCRs and HLA-C alleles the fewest. Specific HLA alleles were associated with 16,951 TCR beta sequences at a false discovery rate of 0.05 in a later analysis. A further reported finding was that TCR beta sequences accurately predicted the HLA-A and HLA-B alleles for most subjects in the first cohort. Strong co-occurrence of HLA alleles, especially DR and DQ, made assigning TCR associations to individual alleles difficult. The authors suggested that the approach could potentially be extended to other disease states and immunological phenotypes. A group of highly shared sequence variants was considered likely to be a technical artifact of the sequencing pipeline. Because counts were too low, about 15 rarely observed V segments, including chromosome 9 orphons, were left out of the earlier analysis of a few hundred of the donors. The classifier was reported to diagnose cytomegalovirus status with high specificity and sensitivity in both the original cohort and the validation cohort. A later genetic analysis associated a missense DCLRE1C variant with V-gene and J-gene trimming of TCR beta chains, and an independent cohort replicated the association. A few of the identified cytomegalovirus-associated TCR beta chains were confirmed in vitro to be specific for cytomegalovirus antigens. Several of the top co-occurrence clusters appeared to be linked to parvovirus B19, influenza, CMV and Epstein-Barr virus, according to a later analysis. In a later analysis, most CMV-associated TCR beta chains were found to appear HLA-restricted, with HLA associations seemingly driven largely by CMV exposure. Some IMGT-functional V segments, including TRBV6-2 and TRBV6-3, could not be told apart with the 87-base-pair reads, so those segments were excluded. A later genetic analysis reported fewer N-insertions in productive TCRs among donors in an Asian-associated ancestry cluster than the approximately 670-donor mean. Only TCR beta chains were sequenced in this cohort, and the absence of alpha or paired-chain data limited detectable features. Linkage disequilibrium might explain the correlated functional status among segregating V segments, but an unknown experimental factor could not be ruled out. In an earlier analysis of about 550 of the donors, most TCR beta V segments were observed in productive rearrangements about 87% or about 30% of the time, broadly matching IMGT annotations. A total of some 180 TCR beta chains were listed by the study as associated with cytomegalovirus. Across donors, most TCR sequences were observed very rarely, whereas some public TCRs were present in many individuals.

The library was made by the immunoSEQ multiplex PCR assay. For the multiplex PCR, a mixture combining 60 forward primers for TCR Vbeta segments and 13 reverse primers for TCR Jbeta segments was used. A multiplex PCR assay on genomic DNA amplified the CDR3 region of rearranged TCR beta genes. The Illumina HiSeq System was used to sequence the amplified TCR beta libraries as 87-base-pair reads. As for how the authors treated the data: A later analysis tallied 75 million to 85 million unique TCR beta chains across the 666 repertoires, and about 10 million of those chains were shared by two or more donors. A nearest-neighbor algorithm error-corrected the raw reads and collapsed the reads into unique sequences, merging closely related sequences to remove PCR and sequencing errors. Alignment of CDR3 sequences to IMGT reference sequences was used to assign V, D and J gene segments. Each retained sequence needed at least a six-nucleotide match to both a V gene segment and a J gene segment. A rearrangement counted as productive if the CDR3 had no stop codons and remained in frame with V and J, and every other rearrangement counted as non-productive. Following IMGT convention, CDR3 was defined as the stretch from the second conserved V-encoded cysteine up to the conserved J-encoded phenylalanine. The earlier analysis of about 620 of the donors excluded sequences that lacked an unambiguous match to a single V gene segment. An earlier analysis of fewer than 650 of the donors classified V segments as functional when productive rearrangements were above 56.7% and as segregating when the standard deviation between donors was above 5%. A statistical classification framework was developed to diagnose cytomegalovirus status using the catalog of TCR beta chain sequences. V and J gene assignment, in a later analysis, came from comparing TCR nucleotide sequences with IMGT/GENE-DB human TR gene sequences. Using the TCRdist pipeline, a later analysis assigned CDR3 sequences along with most-parsimonious VDJ recombination scenarios. In a later analysis, each TCR beta chain was defined by its CDR3 amino acid sequence together with its V-gene family, and reads lacking a unique V-gene family were excluded. A later analysis removed 550 to 700 highly shared, low-generation-probability nucleotide sequences to deal with suspected cross-contamination and a sequencing artifact. For each public chain, a later analysis derived a clonal expansion index from normalized ranks of inferred template counts within each repertoire. In a later analysis, generation probabilities were computed with a VDJ recombination model fitted to out-of-frame rearrangements, and the resulting probabilities were checked against IGoR. In a later analysis, TCR-TCR, TCR-HLA and TCR-CMV co-occurrence was scored with hypergeometric tests, and a repertoire-size bias correction was applied to TCR pairs. To estimate false discovery rates, a later analysis permuted the HLA or CMV assignments 20 times. In a later analysis, co-occurring TCRs were grouped with DBSCAN, and TCRdist sequence similarity was added when clustering was performed within HLA-allele-positive subsets. For co-occurrence clustering, repertoires with fewer than 30,000 or more than 120,000 public chains were excluded, along with roughly five repertoires with anomalous nucleotide sharing. This immuneACCESS table, as held by TCRdb, lists in-frame sequences with V and J called but not all clones. Of the missing ones, under half trace to an unresolved V gene in checked studies; the others have no known cause. Clonal size and the V and J genes are those of that table, whereas D and trimming came from the DNA. The sample records 180,000 or so clones, around 79% of which are singletons. The leading ten clones occupy around 15% of the sample.

The cohort comprised around 700 healthy bone marrow donors. At the time of sampling, all cohort members were nominally healthy, though unrecorded immune exposures were likely present. The donor was CMV seropositive and belonged to the group of 250 to 300 seropositive cohort members. A peripheral blood sample was provided by each donor, and peripheral blood mononuclear cells were used for TCR beta sequencing. The Qiagen DNeasy Blood Extraction Kit was used to extract genomic DNA from the blood cell samples. CDR1 and CDR2 are read off the germline V gene as KGHSH and LQKENI. There are 15 amino acids in the CDR3, from cysteine to phenylalanine inclusive. Just CDR3 DNA is preserved here, 45 bases in frame from base 1. Trimming at the junction amounts to 5 bases on V and 2 bases on J, and the germline ends lie 13 bases apart.

Sequencing input: PBMCs. This sequence originates from a man aged 50 to 60 in good health and CMV-seropositive. The chain is made from TRBV18 and TRBJ1-5; no D gene can be assigned with confidence. For the CDR3, the sequence is CASSIAGSRNQPQHF. The DNA sequence is given as TGTGCCAGCTCAATCGCAGGAAGCCGCAATCAGCCCCAGCATTTT. The reference TRBV18 and TRBJ1-5 proteins fill in what lies around the CDR3, so the full variable domain reads NAGVMQNPRHLVRRRGQEARLRCSPMKGHSHVYWYRQLPEEGLKFMVYLQKENIIDESGMPKERFSAEFPKEGPSILRIQQVVRGDSAAYFCASSIAGSRNQPQHFGDGTRLSIL.